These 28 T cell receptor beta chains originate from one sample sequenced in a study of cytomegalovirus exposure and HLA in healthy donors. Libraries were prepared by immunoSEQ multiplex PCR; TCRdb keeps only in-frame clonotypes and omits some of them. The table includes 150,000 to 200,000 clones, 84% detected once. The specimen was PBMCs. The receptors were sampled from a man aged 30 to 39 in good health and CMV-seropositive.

CDR3 bases: TGTGCCAGCAGCCTCGGACAGGGGATTAATCAGCCCCAGCATTTT. Its protein product is CASSLGQGINQPQHF. V gene TRBV6-6 combines with J gene TRBJ1-5; 9 nucleotides line up with TRBD1. Germline CDR1 MNHNY, CDR2 SVGAGI (reference sequence). The CDR3 length is 15 residues. Losses at the gene ends were 6 bases for V and 4 bases for J; bases not matched to a gene: 7.

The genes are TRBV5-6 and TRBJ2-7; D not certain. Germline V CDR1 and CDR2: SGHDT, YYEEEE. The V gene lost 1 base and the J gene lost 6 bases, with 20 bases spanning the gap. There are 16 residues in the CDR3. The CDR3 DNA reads TGTGCCAGCAGCTTGCGCCGAGGCATAACCGGCTCCGAGCAGTACTTC. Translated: CASSLRRGITGSEQYF.

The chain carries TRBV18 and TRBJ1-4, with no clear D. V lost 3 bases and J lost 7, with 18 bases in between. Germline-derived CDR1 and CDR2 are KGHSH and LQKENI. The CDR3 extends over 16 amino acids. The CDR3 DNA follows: TGTGCCAGCTCACCTGAGGGCACAGAAGGTAGTGAAAAACTGTTTTTT. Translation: CASSPEGTEGSEKLFF.

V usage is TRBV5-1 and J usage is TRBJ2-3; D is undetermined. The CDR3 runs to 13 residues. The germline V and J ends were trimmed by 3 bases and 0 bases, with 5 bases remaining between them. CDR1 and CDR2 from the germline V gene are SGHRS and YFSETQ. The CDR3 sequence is CASSSFSTDTQYF. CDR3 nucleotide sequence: TGCGCCAGCAGCTCCTTCAGCACAGATACGCAGTATTTT.

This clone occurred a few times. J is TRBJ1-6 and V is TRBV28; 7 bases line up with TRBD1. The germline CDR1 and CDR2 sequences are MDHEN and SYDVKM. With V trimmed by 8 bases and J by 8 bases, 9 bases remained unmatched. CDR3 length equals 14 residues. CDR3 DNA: TGTGCCAGCCTCGACGGAGGGGGCTATTCACCCCTCCACTTT. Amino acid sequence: CASLDGGGYSPLHF.

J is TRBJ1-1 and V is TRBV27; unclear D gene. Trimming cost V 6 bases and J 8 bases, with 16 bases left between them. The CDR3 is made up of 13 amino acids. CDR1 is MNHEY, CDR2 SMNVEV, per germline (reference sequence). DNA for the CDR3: TGTGCCAGCAGCTCCGACGCGGGGTTAGAAGCTTTCTTT. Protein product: CASSSDAGLEAFF.

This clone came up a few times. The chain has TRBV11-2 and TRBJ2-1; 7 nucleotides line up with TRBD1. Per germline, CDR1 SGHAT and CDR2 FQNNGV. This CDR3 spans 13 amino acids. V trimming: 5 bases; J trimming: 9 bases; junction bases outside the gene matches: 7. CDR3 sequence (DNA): TGTGCCAGCAGCGCTCGGGACAGCAGTGAGCAGTTCTTC. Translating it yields CASSARDSSEQFF.

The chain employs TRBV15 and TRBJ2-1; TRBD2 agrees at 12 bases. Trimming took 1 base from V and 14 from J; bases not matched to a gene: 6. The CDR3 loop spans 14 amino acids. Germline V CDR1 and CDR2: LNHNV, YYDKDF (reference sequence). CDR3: CATSRGRLAGEEFF. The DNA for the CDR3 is TGTGCCACCAGCAGAGGGCGACTAGCGGGAGAAGAGTTCTTC.

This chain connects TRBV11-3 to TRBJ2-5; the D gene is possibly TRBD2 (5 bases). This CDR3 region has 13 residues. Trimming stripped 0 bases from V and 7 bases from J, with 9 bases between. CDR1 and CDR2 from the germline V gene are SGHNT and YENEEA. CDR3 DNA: TGTGCCAGCAGCTTAGAGGCAGGAGGGACCCAGTACTTC. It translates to CASSLEAGGTQYF.

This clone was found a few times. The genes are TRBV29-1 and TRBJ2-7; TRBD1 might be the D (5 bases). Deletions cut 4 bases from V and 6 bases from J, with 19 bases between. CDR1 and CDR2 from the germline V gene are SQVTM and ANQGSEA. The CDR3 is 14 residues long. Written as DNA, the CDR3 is TGCAGCGTTGGTGGGGCTAGTAAAACCTCCGAGCAGTACTTC. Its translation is CSVGGASKTSEQYF.

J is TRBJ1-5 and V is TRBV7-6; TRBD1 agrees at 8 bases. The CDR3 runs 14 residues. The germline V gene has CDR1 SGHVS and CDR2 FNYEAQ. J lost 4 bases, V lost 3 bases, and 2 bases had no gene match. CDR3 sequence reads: CASSFRQGNQPQHF. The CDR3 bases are TGTGCCAGCAGCTTCCGACAGGGGAATCAGCCCCAGCATTTT.

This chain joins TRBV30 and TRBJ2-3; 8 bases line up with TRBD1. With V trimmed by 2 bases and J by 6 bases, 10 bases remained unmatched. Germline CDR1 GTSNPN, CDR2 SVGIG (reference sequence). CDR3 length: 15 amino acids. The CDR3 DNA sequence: TGTGCCTGGAGTAAAGGACAGGGAGGAATTGATACGCAGTATTTT. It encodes CAWSKGQGGIDTQYF.

Written as DNA, the CDR3 is TGTGCCAGCAGCTCCAACTCTAACGGGTGGGGCTACACCTTC. Translated: CASSSNSNGWGYTF. The V call is TRBV27, the J call TRBJ1-2, with unresolved D. This CDR3 region has 14 residues. Germline V lookup: CDR1 MNHEY, CDR2 SMNVEV (reference sequence). V was pared by 6 bases and J by 8 bases, with 19 bases between.

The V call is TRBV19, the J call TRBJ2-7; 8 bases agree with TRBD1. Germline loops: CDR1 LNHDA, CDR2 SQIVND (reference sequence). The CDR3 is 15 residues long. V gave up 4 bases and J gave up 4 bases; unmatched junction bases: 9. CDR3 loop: CASSTRTGRGYEQYF. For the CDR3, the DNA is TGTGCCAGTAGTACTCGGACAGGGCGAGGGTACGAGCAGTACTTC.

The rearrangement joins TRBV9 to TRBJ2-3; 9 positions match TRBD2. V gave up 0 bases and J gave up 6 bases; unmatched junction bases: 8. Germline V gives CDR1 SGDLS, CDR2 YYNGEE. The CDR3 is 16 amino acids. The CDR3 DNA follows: TGTGCCAGCAGCGTAGGGTTAGCGGGGGCCCCGGATACGCAGTATTTT. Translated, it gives CASSVGLAGAPDTQYF.

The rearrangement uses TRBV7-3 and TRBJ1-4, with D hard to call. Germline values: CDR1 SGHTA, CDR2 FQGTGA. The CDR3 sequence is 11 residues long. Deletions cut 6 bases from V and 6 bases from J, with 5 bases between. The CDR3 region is CASRYYEKLFF. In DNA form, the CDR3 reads TGTGCCAGCAGGTACTATGAAAAACTGTTTTTT. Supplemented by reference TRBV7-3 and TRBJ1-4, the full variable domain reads GAGVSQTPSNKVTEKGKYVELRCDPISGHTALYWYRQSLGQGPEFLIYFQGTGAADDSGLPNDRFFAVRPEGSVSTLKIQRTERGDSAVYLCASRYYEKLFFGSGTQLSVL.

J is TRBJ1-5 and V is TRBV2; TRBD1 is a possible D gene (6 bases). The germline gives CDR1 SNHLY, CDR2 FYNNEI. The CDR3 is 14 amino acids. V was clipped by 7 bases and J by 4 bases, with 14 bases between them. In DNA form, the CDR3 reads TGTGCCAGCAAGTGGGCAGGGGAAAATCAGCCCCAGCATTTT. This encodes CASKWAGENQPQHF.

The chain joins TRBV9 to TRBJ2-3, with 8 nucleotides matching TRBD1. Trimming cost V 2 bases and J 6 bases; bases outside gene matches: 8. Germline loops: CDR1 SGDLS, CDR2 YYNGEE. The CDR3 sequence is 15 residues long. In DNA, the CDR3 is TGTGCCAGCAGCGTTACCTTGGACAGGGTTGATACGCAGTATTTT. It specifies CASSVTLDRVDTQYF.

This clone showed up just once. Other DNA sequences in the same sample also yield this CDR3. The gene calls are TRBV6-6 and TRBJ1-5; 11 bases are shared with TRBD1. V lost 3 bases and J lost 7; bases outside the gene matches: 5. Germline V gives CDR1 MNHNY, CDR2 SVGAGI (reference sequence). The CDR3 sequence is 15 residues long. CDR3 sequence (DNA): TGTGCCAGCAGTTATTCGGGACAGGGGGGACAGCCCCAGCATTTT. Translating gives CASSYSGQGGQPQHF.

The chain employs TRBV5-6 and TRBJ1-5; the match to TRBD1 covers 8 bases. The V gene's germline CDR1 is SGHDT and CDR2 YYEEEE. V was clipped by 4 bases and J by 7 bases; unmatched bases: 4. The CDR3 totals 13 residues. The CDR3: CASSKDRAQPQHF. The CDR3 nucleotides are TGTGCCAGCAGCAAGGACAGGGCCCAGCCCCAGCATTTT.

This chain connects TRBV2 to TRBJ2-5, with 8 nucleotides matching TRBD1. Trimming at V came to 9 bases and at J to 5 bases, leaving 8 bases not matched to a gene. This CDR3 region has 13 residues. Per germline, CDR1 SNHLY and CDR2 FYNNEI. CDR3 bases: TGTGCCAGTCGCCCAGGGGGCGGGGAGACCCAGTACTTC. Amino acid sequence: CASRPGGGETQYF.

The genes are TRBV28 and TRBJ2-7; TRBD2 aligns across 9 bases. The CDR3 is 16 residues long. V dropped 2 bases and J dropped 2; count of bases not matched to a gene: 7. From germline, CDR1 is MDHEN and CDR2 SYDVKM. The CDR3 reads CASSLVAGASPYEQYF. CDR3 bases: TGTGCCAGCAGTTTAGTAGCGGGAGCGTCCCCCTACGAGCAGTACTTC.

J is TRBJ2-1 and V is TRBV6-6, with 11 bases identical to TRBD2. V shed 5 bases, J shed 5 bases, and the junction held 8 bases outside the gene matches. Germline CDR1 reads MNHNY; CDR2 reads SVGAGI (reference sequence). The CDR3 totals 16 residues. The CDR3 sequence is CASSPSSGGTNNEQFF. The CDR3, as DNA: TGTGCCAGCAGTCCCTCTAGCGGGGGGACCAACAATGAGCAGTTCTTC.

The CDR3 nucleotides read TGCGCCAGCAGCTTGGTCGGGGTCAAATCTGGAAACACCATATATTTT. Protein product: CASSLVGVKSGNTIYF. The gene calls are TRBV5-1 and TRBJ1-3, with D hard to call. Looked up from germline, CDR1 is SGHRS and CDR2 is YFSETQ. Trimming removed 0 bases at V and 1 base at J, with 11 bases between. This CDR3 is built from 16 residues.

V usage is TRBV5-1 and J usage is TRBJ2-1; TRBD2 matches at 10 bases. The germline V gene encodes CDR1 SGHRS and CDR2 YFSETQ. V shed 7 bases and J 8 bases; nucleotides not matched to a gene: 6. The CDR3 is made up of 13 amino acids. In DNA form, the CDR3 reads TGCGCCAGCCCACCGCTAGCGGGAGATGAGCAGTTCTTC. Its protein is CASPPLAGDEQFF.

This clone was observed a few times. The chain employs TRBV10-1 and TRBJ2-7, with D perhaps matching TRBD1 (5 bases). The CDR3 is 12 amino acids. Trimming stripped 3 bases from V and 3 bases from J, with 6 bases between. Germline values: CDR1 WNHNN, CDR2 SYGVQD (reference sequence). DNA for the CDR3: TGCGCCAGCAGTGATCAGGGCTACGAGCAGTACTTC. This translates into CASSDQGYEQYF.

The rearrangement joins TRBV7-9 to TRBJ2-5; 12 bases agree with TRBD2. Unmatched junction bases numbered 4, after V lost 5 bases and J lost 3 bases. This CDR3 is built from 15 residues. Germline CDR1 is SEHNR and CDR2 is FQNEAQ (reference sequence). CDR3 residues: CASSPTSGGKETQYF. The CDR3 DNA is TGTGCCAGCAGCCCGACTAGCGGGGGAAAAGAGACCCAGTACTTC.

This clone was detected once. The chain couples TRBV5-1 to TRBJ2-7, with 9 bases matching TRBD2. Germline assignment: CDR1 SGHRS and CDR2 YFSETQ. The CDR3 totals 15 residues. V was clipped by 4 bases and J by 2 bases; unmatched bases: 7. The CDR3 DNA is TGCGCCAGCAGCCACGGGACTAGCAGACCCTACGAGCAGTACTTC. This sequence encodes CASSHGTSRPYEQYF.